This T cell receptor (beta chain) was observed in a study of PD-L1 blockade in urothelial cancer. Across the study: Starting in the mid-2010s, patients were given atezolizumab (1,200 mg intravenously every 3 weeks). Between 0 and 3 prior chemotherapy regimens had been given to patients.

Each PCR received spiked synthetic TCR analog templates. Libraries were prepared by immunoSEQ multiplex PCR; TCRdb keeps only in-frame clonotypes and omits some of them. The sample has approximately 83,000 clones; approximately 87% are singletons. The CDR3 consists of 17 residues. The germline CDR1 and CDR2 sequences are SGHTA and FQGTGA. V gave up 8 bases and J gave up 0 bases; unmatched junction bases: 11. Time point indicated: peripheral blood 6 weeks after treatment start. The patients' disease, urothelial carcinoma, was locally advanced or metastatic. The sample was PBMCs, taken around atezolizumab (anti-PD-L1) treatment. This sequence joins TRBV7-3 and TRBJ2-2; 8 bases fit TRBD1. The TCR originated in a man aged 65 to 79 with urothelial cancer. CDR3 DNA sequence: TGTGCCAGCGGTCCGTTTGTGGGACAGGCGAACACCGGGGAGCTGTTTTTT. It specifies CASGPFVGQANTGELFF.